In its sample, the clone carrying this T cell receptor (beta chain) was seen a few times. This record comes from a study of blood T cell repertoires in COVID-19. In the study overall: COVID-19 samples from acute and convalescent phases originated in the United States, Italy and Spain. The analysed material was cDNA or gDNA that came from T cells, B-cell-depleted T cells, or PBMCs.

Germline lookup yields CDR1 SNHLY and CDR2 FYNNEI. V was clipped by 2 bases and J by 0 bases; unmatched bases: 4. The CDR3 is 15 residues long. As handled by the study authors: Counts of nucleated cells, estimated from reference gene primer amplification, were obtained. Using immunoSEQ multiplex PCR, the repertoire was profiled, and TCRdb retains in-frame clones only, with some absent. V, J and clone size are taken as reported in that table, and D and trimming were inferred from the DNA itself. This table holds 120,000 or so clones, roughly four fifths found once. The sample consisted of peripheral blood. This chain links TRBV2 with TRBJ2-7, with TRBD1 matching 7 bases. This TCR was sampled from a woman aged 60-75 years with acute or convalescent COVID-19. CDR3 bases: TGTGCCAGCAGTGAATTAGGGACAGCCTCCTACGAGCAGTACTTC. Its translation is CASSELGTASYEQYF.